What follows describes a single T cell receptor (beta chain). This sample was taken from a study of Ad26.COV2.S vaccination and SARS-CoV-2 variants. Treatment indicated: roughly 20 received Ad26.COV2.S at low or high dose, single or two shots; 5 received placebo; per-sample allocation not given. Samples were taken on day 63 after the first vaccine or placebo injection. TCRdb's copy holds only in-frame clones and misses some; the assay was immunoSEQ multiplex PCR. Of 400,000 to 450,000 clones detected, over 75% appear once; the ten largest clones hold 12%. The CDR3 has 13 residues. V was trimmed by 4 bases and J by 8 bases, leaving 16 bases between them. CDR1 is SQVTM and CDR2 is ANQGSEA in the germline V gene.

The sequence was collected from a person aged 18-65 years who received the Ad26.COV2.S COVID-19 vaccine or a placebo. Specimen: peripheral blood, collected in a trial of Ad26.COV2.S vaccine versus placebo. The V and J genes are TRBV29-1 and TRBJ2-3, with D perhaps matching TRBD1 (6 bases). The CDR3 here is CSVVDSSQRTQYF. CDR3 nucleotide sequence: TGCAGCGTTGTGGACAGCTCCCAGCGTACGCAGTATTTT.